Listed here are 21 T cell receptor beta chains from one sample, sequenced in a study of T cells in localized non-small cell lung cancer. Only in-frame clones appear in the TCRdb table, and some are missing; sequencing was by immunoSEQ multiplex PCR. This table holds tens of thousands of clones, roughly 87% found once. The sample was peripheral blood, taken before any cancer treatment. These receptors all stem from a man aged 40 to 69 with stage I squamous cell lung carcinoma.

This chain uses TRBV5-5 with TRBJ2-2, with 14 bases aligning to TRBD2. The length of the CDR3 is 17 residues. V shed 5 bases, J shed 4 bases, and the junction held 7 bases outside the gene matches. In germline, CDR1 is SGHKS, CDR2 YYEKEE (reference sequence). The CDR3 spells CASRSPGLAGGTGELFF. CDR3 in DNA: TGTGCCAGCAGGTCACCCGGACTAGCGGGGGGCACCGGGGAGCTGTTTTTT.

The V and J genes are TRBV5-1 and TRBJ2-7, with no clear D. V lost 0 bases and J lost 5, with 6 bases in between. Germline values: CDR1 SGHRS, CDR2 YFSETQ. CDR3 size: 12 residues. The CDR3 region has the DNA TGCGCCAGCAGCTTGGTCCCTGACGAGCAGTACTTC. Amino acid sequence: CASSLVPDEQYF.

This chain links TRBV7-9 with TRBJ2-3; perhaps TRBD1 as D (6 bases). Germline V gene data show CDR1 as SEHNR and CDR2 as FQNEAQ (reference sequence). The V end was cut by 3 bases, the J end by 10 bases, with 14 bases between. This CDR3 spans 13 amino acids. This CDR3 is CASSFYRENAQYF. CDR3 sequence (DNA): TGTGCCAGCAGCTTTTACAGGGAAAACGCGCAGTATTTT.

This clone was recorded a few times. The rearrangement links TRBV5-1 to TRBJ1-2; a possible D gene is TRBD1 (6 bases). Trimming stripped 4 bases from V and 4 bases from J, with 14 bases between. This CDR3 is 14 amino acids long. CDR1 and CDR2 (germline): SGHRS, YFSETQ. CDR3 in DNA: TGCGCCAGCAGCGCGACTCGGACAGCCTATGGCTACACCTTC. Translating gives CASSATRTAYGYTF.

The V call is TRBV5-1, the J call TRBJ2-1, with TRBD2 identical over 9 bases. The CDR3 extends over 15 amino acids. The V segment lost 4 bases and the J segment 1 base; nucleotides outside the gene matches: 3. Germline CDR1 SGHRS, CDR2 YFSETQ. CDR3 coding DNA: TGCGCCAGCAGCCTGACTAGCGGTTCCTACAATGAGCAGTTCTTC. Its translation is CASSLTSGSYNEQFF.

J is TRBJ1-1 and V is TRBV10-3, with a tentative D call TRBD1 (6 bases). The CDR3 runs 15 residues. V was trimmed by 6 bases and J by 0 bases, leaving 14 bases between them. The germline V gene has CDR1 ENHRY and CDR2 SYGVKD. The CDR3: CAIRGSTGLNTEAFF. As DNA, the CDR3 is TGTGCCATCAGGGGATCTACAGGGCTGAACACTGAAGCTTTCTTT.

The chain employs TRBV4-3 and TRBJ2-3; TRBD2 aligns across 10 bases. V lost 3 bases, J lost 2 bases, and 17 bases stayed unmatched. CDR3 length equals 20 residues. In germline, CDR1 is LGHNA, CDR2 YSLEER. The CDR3 loop reads CASSQGGLAGAESVTDTQYF. The CDR3 DNA is TGCGCCAGCAGCCAGGGGGGCCTAGCGGGGGCCGAGTCCGTCACAGATACGCAGTATTTT.

The rearrangement joins TRBV9 to TRBJ1-2, with 7 bases fitting TRBD1. This CDR3 has 13 residues. CDR1 is SGDLS, CDR2 YYNGEE, per germline. After removal of 4 bases from V and 6 bases from J, the junction contained 6 bases not matched to a gene. The CDR3 spells CASSPDREHGYTF. DNA of the CDR3: TGTGCCAGCAGCCCCGACAGGGAGCATGGCTACACCTTC.

The chain combines TRBV7-9 with TRBJ2-1; perhaps TRBD1 as D (6 bases). Germline CDR1 is SEHNR and CDR2 is FQNEAQ (reference sequence). This CDR3 contains 12 residues. V gave up 7 bases and J gave up 5 bases, with 9 bases separating them. CDR3 in amino acids: CASNTGNNEQFF. In nucleotides, the CDR3 is TGTGCCAGCAACACAGGGAACAATGAGCAGTTCTTC.

This rearrangement joins TRBV7-2 to TRBJ2-7, with 8 bases fitting TRBD1. Germline loops: CDR1 SGHTA, CDR2 FQGNSA. The CDR3 covers 15 residues. V shed 1 base and J 3 bases; nucleotides not matched to a gene: 5. The CDR3 is CASSLGWTGNYEQYF. The CDR3 coding sequence is TGTGCCAGCAGCTTAGGATGGACAGGGAACTACGAGCAGTACTTC.

CDR3 DNA sequence: TGTGCCAGCTCACCAGCCTCCGGGGTTCCGTACTTC. Encoded protein: CASSPASGVPYF. The V and J genes are TRBV18 and TRBJ2-7, with a tentative D call TRBD2 (5 bases). The ends were cut back, 2 bases at V and 12 bases at J, with 14 bases in the middle. There are 12 residues in the CDR3. Per the germline V gene, CDR1 is KGHSH and CDR2 is LQKENI.

CDR3 in DNA: TGTGCCAGCAGTCCAGGATCTGGGGCCAACGTCCTGACTTTC. Protein sequence: CASSPGSGANVLTF. The gene calls are TRBV6-6 and TRBJ2-6; D unresolved. V was shortened by 5 bases and J by 1 base, with 6 bases between the two germline ends. Germline CDR1 is MNHNY and CDR2 is SVGAGI (reference sequence). The CDR3 runs to 14 residues.

This chain connects TRBV5-1 to TRBJ1-1; possibly TRBD1 for D (6 bases). Germline CDR1 reads SGHRS; CDR2 reads YFSETQ. Trimming shortened V by 4 bases and J by 1 base, and 11 bases separated the two germline ends. The CDR3 spans 14 residues. The CDR3 spells CASSPRTENTEAFF. The CDR3 region has the DNA TGCGCCAGCAGCCCTAGGACAGAGAACACTGAAGCTTTCTTT.

The chain carries TRBV18 and TRBJ2-5; perhaps TRBD1 as D (5 bases). The germline CDR1 and CDR2 sequences are KGHSH and LQKENI. V lost 6 bases to trimming and J lost 4 bases, with 18 bases between them. This CDR3 is 15 amino acids long. The CDR3 coding sequence is TGTGCCAGCTCGCCCGGGCCAGGGAACGGAGAGACCCAGTACTTC. Translating gives CASSPGPGNGETQYF.

The rearrangement links TRBV2 to TRBJ1-5; D possibly corresponds to TRBD1 (6 bases). This CDR3 is 14 amino acids long. V shed 4 bases and J shed 4 bases, with 11 bases lying between them. The germline V gene has CDR1 SNHLY and CDR2 FYNNEI. CDR3 DNA: TGTGCCAGCAGTGTCGGAGACAGGAATCAGCCCCAGCATTTT. It specifies CASSVGDRNQPQHF.

The chain couples TRBV4-1 to TRBJ1-1, with D hard to call. The CDR3 length is 14 residues. The V gene's germline CDR1 is MGHRA and CDR2 YSYEKL. V dropped 3 bases and J dropped 5 bases, with 13 bases sitting between them. CDR3 amino acids: CASSQGWKGTEAFF. The CDR3, as DNA: TGCGCCAGCAGCCAGGGATGGAAAGGGACTGAAGCTTTCTTT.

This chain connects TRBV9 to TRBJ2-1; D uncertain. The germline V gene has CDR1 SGDLS and CDR2 YYNGEE. Trimming shortened V by 0 bases and J by 0 bases, and 4 bases separated the two germline ends. The CDR3 runs to 14 residues. CDR3 sequence reads: CASSVGSSYNEQFF. The CDR3 DNA reads as TGTGCCAGCAGCGTAGGGAGCTCCTACAATGAGCAGTTCTTC.

The CDR3 spells CASSLQGQGFGETQYF. The CDR3 DNA reads as TGCGCCAGCAGCTTGCAGGGACAGGGGTTCGGAGAGACCCAGTACTTC. This chain joins TRBV5-1 and TRBJ2-5, with 10 nucleotides matching TRBD1. The V segment lost 1 base and the J segment 4 bases; nucleotides outside the gene matches: 7. CDR3 length: 16 amino acids. CDR1 SGHRS and CDR2 YFSETQ come from the germline V gene.

The genes are TRBV5-1 and TRBJ1-6, with D unclear. V lost 0 bases to trimming and J lost 6 bases, with 4 bases between them. The CDR3 runs to 13 residues. Germline V gives CDR1 SGHRS, CDR2 YFSETQ. The CDR3 here is CASSLAVNSPLHF. CDR3 in DNA: TGCGCCAGCAGCTTGGCCGTTAATTCACCCCTCCACTTT.

This clone appeared a few times. The chain has TRBV18 and TRBJ1-3, with D hard to call. The CDR3 extends over 17 amino acids. V was pared by 3 bases and J by 1 base, with 16 bases between. Germline V gene sequence: CDR1 KGHSH, CDR2 LQKENI. CDR3 amino acids: CASSPLLGERSGNTIYF. CDR3 nucleotide sequence: TGTGCCAGCTCACCGTTGTTGGGAGAGAGGTCTGGAAACACCATATATTTT. The full variable domain, rest sourced from reference TRBV18 and TRBJ1-3, is NAGVMQNPRHLVRRRGQEARLRCSPMKGHSHVYWYRQLPEEGLKFMVYLQKENIIDESGMPKERFSAEFPKEGPSILRIQQVVRGDSAAYFCASSPLLGERSGNTIYFGEGSWLTVV.

V gene TRBV5-1 combines with J gene TRBJ1-6; the D gene is possibly TRBD1 (5 bases). The CDR3 totals 13 residues. Trimming left V 6 bases short and J 7 bases short, with 11 bases between. Germline V gives CDR1 SGHRS, CDR2 YFSETQ. The CDR3 protein is CASNVEGNSPLHF. The CDR3 DNA is TGCGCCAGCAATGTTGAGGGGAATTCACCCCTCCACTTT.